A selection of T cell receptor beta chains follows, all from one sample in a study of vaccination effects on CD4 cells after COVID-19. What these receptors recognize is not known. Some clones are missing from TCRdb's copy, which holds only in-frame ones; the method was immunoSEQ multiplex PCR. In the table there are about 36,000 clones, approximately 78% of which are singletons. The source was CD4+ T cells from PBMCs cultured with HCoV-NL63 spike peptides, collected before COVID-19 vaccination. The receptors were gathered from a human donor who had a prior SARS-CoV-2 infection. CDR3s include the opening cysteine and the closing phenylalanine or tryptophan. A D gene is named only where the DNA matches it firmly. Size values are once, few and many counts, or a class for expanded clones, and some rows have none.

j_call d_call clone_size v_call cdr3_aa cdr3_nt
TRBJ2-7 . few TRBV7-3 CASSPGQVGEQYF TGTGCCAGCAGCCCGGGACAAGTTGGCGAGCAGTACTTC
TRBJ1-5 . few TRBV2 CASSFTQINQPQHF TGTGCCAGCAGTTTTACACAGATCAATCAGCCCCAGCATTTT
TRBJ2-2 TRBD2 . TRBV3-1/TRBV3-2 CASSLYRTSGTGELFF TGTGCCAGCAGCCTATATCGGACTAGCGGGACCGGGGAGCTGTTTTTT
TRBJ2-2 TRBD2 . TRBV5-4 CASSYDPGLAASGELFF TGTGCCAGCAGCTATGACCCGGGACTAGCAGCGTCCGGGGAGCTGTTTTTT
TRBJ1-6 . . TRBV25-1 CASSDGQIYNSPLHF TGTGCCAGCAGTGATGGACAGATATATAATTCACCCCTCCACTTT
TRBJ2-2 . few TRBV7-8 CASSLLVVQTNTGELFF TGTGCCAGCAGCTTATTGGTAGTCCAAACGAACACCGGGGAGCTGTTTTTT
TRBJ2-7 . few TRBV20-1 CSARIGPRQYF TGCAGTGCTAGAATCGGGCCGAGGCAGTACTTC
TRBJ2-1 . . TRBV6-1 CASSEGLVFGEQFF TGTGCCAGCAGTGAAGGCCTGGTCTTCGGGGAGCAGTTCTTC
TRBJ2-7 TRBD1 . TRBV5-1 CASGRQGQGSYEQYF TGCGCCAGCGGGCGACAGGGACAGGGCTCCTACGAGCAGTACTTC
TRBJ2-1 . . TRBV11-3 CASSLGGYRDNEQFF TGTGCCAGCAGCTTAGGAGGGTACAGGGATAATGAGCAGTTCTTC
TRBJ1-5 TRBD1 . TRBV4-1 CASSQDRWLDQPQHF TGCGCCAGCAGCCAGGACAGGTGGTTGGATCAGCCCCAGCATTTT
TRBJ2-1 . . TRBV7-9 CASSLGGEQFF TGTGCCAGCAGCTTAGGGGGGGAGCAGTTCTTC
TRBJ2-3 . . TRBV11-3 CASSPDLSGAAQYF TGTGCCAGCAGCCCCGACCTCTCCGGGGCCGCGCAGTATTTT
TRBJ2-1 TRBD2 . TRBV18 CASSPTSGSLTYNEQFF TGTGCCAGCTCACCAACTAGCGGGAGTCTTACCTACAATGAGCAGTTCTTC
TRBJ2-3 TRBD2 few TRBV5-1 CASSTGTSPDTQYF TGCGCCAGCAGTACTGGGACTAGTCCAGATACGCAGTATTTT
TRBJ2-7 . . TRBV11-3 CASSTDTSSYEQYF TGTGCCAGCAGCACGGACACGAGCTCCTACGAGCAGTACTTC
TRBJ1-6 TRBD1 . TRBV5-5 CASSRDDRERFNSPLHF TGTGCCAGCAGCCGCGACGACAGGGAGAGGTTTAATTCACCCCTCCACTTT
TRBJ2-3 . . TRBV24-1 CATSLVSTDTQYF TGTGCCACCAGTCTCGTCAGCACAGATACGCAGTATTTT
TRBJ1-6 . . TRBV29-1 CSVGQDQNSPLHF TGCAGCGTTGGTCAGGACCAAAATTCACCCCTCCACTTT
TRBJ2-1 . once TRBV6-5 CASSSSSSREFF TGTGCCAGCAGTTCCTCTAGCTCCAGGGAGTTCTTC
TRBJ1-1 TRBD1 . TRBV6-5 CASSSPSGGITEAFF TGTGCCAGCAGCTCCCCGTCAGGGGGGATCACTGAAGCTTTCTTT
TRBJ1-2 . once TRBV5-1 CASSLEGSSVYGYTF TGCGCCAGCAGCTTGGAGGGGAGTTCGGTCTATGGCTACACCTTC
TRBJ2-3 TRBD2 once TRBV28 CASSLISASGGQDTQYF TGTGCCAGCAGTTTAATTTCGGCTAGCGGGGGGCAAGATACGCAGTATTTT
TRBJ1-2 . . TRBV4-2 CASSQVSGAGDGYTF TGTGCCAGCAGCCAAGTATCCGGCGCGGGTGACGGCTACACCTTC
TRBJ1-2 . . TRBV4-2 CASSLKLLERNYGYTF TGTGCCAGCAGCCTAAAACTCCTCGAGAGAAACTATGGCTACACCTTC
TRBJ1-3 TRBD1 . TRBV9 CASSRDRDSSGNTIYF TGTGCCAGCAGCCGGGACAGAGATTCCTCTGGAAACACCATATATTTT
TRBJ2-7 TRBD2 . TRBV7-2 CASSYGLAGSSYEQYF TGTGCCAGCAGTTACGGACTAGCGGGTTCCAGCTACGAGCAGTACTTC
TRBJ2-1 . . TRBV7-9 CASSLTVSYNEQFF TGTGCCAGCAGCTTGACCGTCTCCTACAATGAGCAGTTCTTC
TRBJ1-1 . . TRBV29-1 CSVEVGDTEAFF TGCAGCGTTGAAGTGGGGGACACTGAAGCTTTCTTT
TRBJ2-1 TRBD2 . TRBV4-3 CASSQTSGPSYNEQFF TGCGCCAGCAGCCAGACTAGCGGGCCATCCTACAATGAGCAGTTCTTC
TRBJ1-3 TRBD1 . TRBV9 CASSTSRDRASSGNTIYF TGTGCCAGCAGTACTTCCCGGGACAGGGCCAGCTCTGGAAACACCATATATTTT
TRBJ2-7 TRBD1 . TRBV6-5 CASNLRTGVMHEQYF TGTGCCAGCAACCTGCGGACAGGGGTTATGCACGAGCAGTACTTC
TRBJ2-6 . . TRBV4-3 CASSQLADFSGANVLTF TGCGCCAGCAGCCAGTTAGCGGATTTCTCTGGGGCCAACGTCCTGACTTTC
TRBJ2-3 TRBD2 . TRBV5-4 CASSPRSGLATDTQYF TGTGCCAGCAGCCCACGCTCGGGACTAGCAACAGATACGCAGTATTTT
TRBJ2-7 . . TRBV5-1 CASSLAGRRGGQGEQYF TGCGCCAGCAGCTTGGCTGGGAGGAGAGGGGGTCAGGGGGAGCAGTACTTC
TRBJ2-5 TRBD2 . TRBV7-2 CASSLASSGEETQYF TGTGCCAGCAGCTTAGCGTCTAGCGGGGAAGAGACCCAGTACTTC
TRBJ2-1 . medium-sized TRBV10-3 CAISKTTGMNNEQFF TGTGCCATCAGTAAGACTACAGGGATGAACAATGAGCAGTTCTTC
TRBJ2-1 . once TRBV15 CATSRMELDEQFF TGTGCCACCAGCCGTATGGAATTGGATGAGCAGTTCTTC
TRBJ2-3 TRBD2 . TRBV7-3 CASSRGLAGVADTQYF TGTGCCAGCAGCCGGGGACTAGCGGGAGTGGCGGATACGCAGTATTTT
TRBJ1-1 . . TRBV28 CASSLSGRGEAFF TGTGCCAGCAGTTTATCAGGGCGTGGTGAAGCTTTCTTT
TRBJ2-1 . few TRBV5-6 CASSLDTYNEQFF TGTGCCAGCAGCTTGGACACCTACAATGAGCAGTTCTTC
TRBJ1-6 TRBD1 . TRBV5-1 CASSLLGTGYNSPLHF TGCGCCAGCAGCTTGCTTGGGACAGGCTATAATTCACCCCTCCACTTT
TRBJ1-6 TRBD1 . TRBV2 CASSPTGDSPLHF TGTGCCAGCAGTCCCACAGGGGACTCACCCCTCCACTTT
TRBJ2-4 . . TRBV28 CASSPFGGKNIQYF TGTGCCAGCAGCCCTTTTGGAGGTAAAAACATTCAGTACTTC
TRBJ1-4 . . TRBV6-5 CASSYTPRGANEKLFF TGTGCCAGCAGTTACACCCCCCGAGGGGCCAATGAAAAACTGTTTTTT
TRBJ2-2 TRBD1 few TRBV3-1/TRBV3-2 CASSTGQGWDTGELFF TGTGCCAGCAGCACAGGACAGGGCTGGGACACCGGGGAGCTGTTTTTT
TRBJ1-3 . . TRBV19 CASSLNRSSGNTIYF TGTGCCAGTAGCCTGAACAGGAGCTCTGGAAACACCATATATTTT
TRBJ2-7 . few TRBV7-3 CASSHGEGEQYF TGTGCCAGCAGCCACGGCGAGGGTGAGCAGTACTTC
TRBJ1-2 TRBD1 . TRBV19 CASITGDYGYTF TGTGCCAGTATAACAGGGGACTATGGCTACACCTTC